This T cell receptor beta chain was observed in a study of T cell changes during pregnancy in multiple sclerosis. The CDR3 has 14 residues. V lost 4 bases and J lost 2, with 13 bases in between. Germline CDR1 SGDLS, CDR2 YYNGEE. Clones were read by immunoSEQ multiplex PCR, and TCRdb kept only the in-frame ones, dropping some. Of some 77,000 clones detected, more than 80% appear once; the ten largest clones hold about 0.22%. Specimen: CD4+ T cells from peripheral blood mononuclear cells, collected before pregnancy. The V gene is TRBV9, the J gene TRBJ2-7; TRBD2 is a possible D gene (6 bases). This clonotype was sampled from a female donor with multiple sclerosis, enrolled in a pregnancy study. The CDR3 DNA sequence: TGTGCCAGCAGCCCCCTGGAGGGACCCTACGAGCAGTACTTC. It translates to CASSPLEGPYEQYF.